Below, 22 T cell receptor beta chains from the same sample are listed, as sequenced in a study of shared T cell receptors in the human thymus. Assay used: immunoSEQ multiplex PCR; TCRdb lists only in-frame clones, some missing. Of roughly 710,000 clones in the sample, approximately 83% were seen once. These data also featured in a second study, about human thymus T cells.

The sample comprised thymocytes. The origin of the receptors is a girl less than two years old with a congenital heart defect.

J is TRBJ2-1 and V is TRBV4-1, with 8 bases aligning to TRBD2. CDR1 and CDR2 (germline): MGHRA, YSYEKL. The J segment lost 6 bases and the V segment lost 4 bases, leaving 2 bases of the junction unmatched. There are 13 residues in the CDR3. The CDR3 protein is CASSLRGGNEQFF. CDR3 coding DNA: TGCGCCAGCAGCCTCCGGGGGGGCAATGAGCAGTTCTTC.

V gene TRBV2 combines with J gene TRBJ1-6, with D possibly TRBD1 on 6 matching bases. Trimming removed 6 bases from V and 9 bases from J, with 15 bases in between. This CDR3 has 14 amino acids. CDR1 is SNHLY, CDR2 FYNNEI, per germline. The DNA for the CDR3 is TGTGCCAGCAGAAAGGAGGGGGGGGTTTCACCCCTCCACTTT. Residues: CASRKEGGVSPLHF.

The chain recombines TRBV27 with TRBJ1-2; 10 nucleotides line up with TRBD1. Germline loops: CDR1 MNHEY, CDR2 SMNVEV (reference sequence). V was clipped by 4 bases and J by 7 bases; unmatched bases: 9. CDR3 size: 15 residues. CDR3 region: CASSSLGQGGSGYTF. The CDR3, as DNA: TGTGCCAGCAGTTCCCTCGGACAGGGGGGGTCTGGCTACACCTTC.

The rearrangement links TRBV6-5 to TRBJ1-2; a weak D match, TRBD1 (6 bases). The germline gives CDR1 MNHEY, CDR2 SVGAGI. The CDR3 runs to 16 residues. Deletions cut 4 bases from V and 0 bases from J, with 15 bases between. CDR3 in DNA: TGTGCCAGCAGTTCGAGACAGGTTTCAGCTAACTATGGCTACACCTTC. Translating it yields CASSSRQVSANYGYTF.

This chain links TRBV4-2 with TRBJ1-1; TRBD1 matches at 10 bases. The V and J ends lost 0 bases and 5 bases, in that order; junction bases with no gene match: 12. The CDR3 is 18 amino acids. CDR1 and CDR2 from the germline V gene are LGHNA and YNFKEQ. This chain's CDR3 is CASSQDSGTGAGGTEAFF. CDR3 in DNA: TGTGCCAGCAGCCAAGATTCTGGGACAGGGGCCGGGGGGACTGAAGCTTTCTTT.

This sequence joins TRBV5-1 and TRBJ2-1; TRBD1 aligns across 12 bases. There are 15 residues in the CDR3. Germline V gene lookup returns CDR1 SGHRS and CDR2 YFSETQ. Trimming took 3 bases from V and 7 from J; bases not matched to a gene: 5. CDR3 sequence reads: CASSSGQGAKNEQFF. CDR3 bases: TGCGCCAGCAGCTCGGGACAGGGGGCGAAGAATGAGCAGTTCTTC.

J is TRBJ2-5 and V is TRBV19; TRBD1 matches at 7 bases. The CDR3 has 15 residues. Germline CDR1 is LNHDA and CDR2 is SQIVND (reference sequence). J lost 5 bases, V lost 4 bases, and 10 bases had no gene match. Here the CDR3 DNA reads TGTGCCAGTAGTACTCCGACAGGGTCTGGGGAGACCCAGTACTTC. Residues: CASSTPTGSGETQYF.

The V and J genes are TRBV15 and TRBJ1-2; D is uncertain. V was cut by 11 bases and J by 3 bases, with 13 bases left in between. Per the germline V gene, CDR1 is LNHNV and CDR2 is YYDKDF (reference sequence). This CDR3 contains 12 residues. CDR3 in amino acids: CAVNEGDYGYTF. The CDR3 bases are TGTGCCGTCAACGAGGGTGACTATGGCTACACCTTC.

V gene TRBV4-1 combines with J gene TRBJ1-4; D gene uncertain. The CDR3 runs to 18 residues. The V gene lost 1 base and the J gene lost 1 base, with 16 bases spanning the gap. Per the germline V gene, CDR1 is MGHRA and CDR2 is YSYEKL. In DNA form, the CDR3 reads TGCGCCAGCAGCCAAGTTTCCGGGTACGGACTAACTAATGAAAAACTGTTTTTT. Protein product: CASSQVSGYGLTNEKLFF.

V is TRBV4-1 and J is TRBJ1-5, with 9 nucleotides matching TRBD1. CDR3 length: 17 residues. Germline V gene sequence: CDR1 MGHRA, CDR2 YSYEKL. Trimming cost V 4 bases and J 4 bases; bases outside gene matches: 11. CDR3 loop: CASSPRLKGQGNQPQHF. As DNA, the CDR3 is TGCGCCAGCAGCCCAAGACTCAAAGGACAGGGGAATCAGCCCCAGCATTTT.

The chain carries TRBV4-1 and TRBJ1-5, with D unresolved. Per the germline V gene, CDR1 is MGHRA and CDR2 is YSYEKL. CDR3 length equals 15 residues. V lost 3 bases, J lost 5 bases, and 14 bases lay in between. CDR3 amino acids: CASSQGGSRDQPQHF. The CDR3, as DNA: TGCGCCAGCAGCCAGGGAGGATCAAGGGATCAGCCCCAGCATTTT.

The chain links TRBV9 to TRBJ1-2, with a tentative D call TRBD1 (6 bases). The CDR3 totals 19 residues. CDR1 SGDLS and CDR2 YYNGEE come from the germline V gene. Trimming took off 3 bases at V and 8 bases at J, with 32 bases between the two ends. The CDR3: CASSAAPQWQGSPSRGYTF. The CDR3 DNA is TGTGCCAGCAGCGCAGCCCCCCAATGGCAGGGGTCCCCCTCTAGGGGCTACACCTTC. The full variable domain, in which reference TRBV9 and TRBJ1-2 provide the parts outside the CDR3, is DSGVTQTPKHLITATGQRVTLRCSPRSGDLSVYWYQQSLDQGLQFLIQYYNGEERAKGNILERFSAQQFPDLHSELNLSSLELGDSALYFCASSAAPQWQGSPSRGYTFGSGTRLTVV.

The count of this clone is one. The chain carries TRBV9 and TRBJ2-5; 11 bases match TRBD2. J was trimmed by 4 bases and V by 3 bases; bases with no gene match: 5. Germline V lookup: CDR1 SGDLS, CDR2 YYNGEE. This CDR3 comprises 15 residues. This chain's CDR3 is CASSASGGFPETQYF. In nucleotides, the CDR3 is TGTGCCAGCAGCGCTAGCGGGGGGTTTCCAGAGACCCAGTACTTC.

The CDR3 nucleotides read TGTGCCAGCAGCCCGACAGGATCTGGCTACACCTTC. Protein sequence: CASSPTGSGYTF. The rearrangement links TRBV6-5 to TRBJ1-2; D is perhaps TRBD1 (6 bases). V was cut by 6 bases and J by 7 bases, with 12 bases left in between. The germline CDR1 and CDR2 sequences are MNHEY and SVGAGI. This CDR3 is 12 amino acids long.

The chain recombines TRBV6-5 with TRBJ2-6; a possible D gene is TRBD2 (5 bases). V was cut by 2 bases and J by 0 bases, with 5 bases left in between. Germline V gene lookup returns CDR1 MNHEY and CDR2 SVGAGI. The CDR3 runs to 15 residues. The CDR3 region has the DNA TGTGCCAGCAGTTACCGGGGCTCTGGGGCCAACGTCCTGACTTTC. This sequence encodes CASSYRGSGANVLTF.

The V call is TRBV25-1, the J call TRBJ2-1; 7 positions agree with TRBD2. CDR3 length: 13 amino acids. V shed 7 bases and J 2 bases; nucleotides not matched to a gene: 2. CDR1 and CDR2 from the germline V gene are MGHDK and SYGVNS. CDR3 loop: CASKRGAYNEQFF. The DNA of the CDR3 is TGTGCCAGCAAACGGGGGGCCTACAATGAGCAGTTCTTC.

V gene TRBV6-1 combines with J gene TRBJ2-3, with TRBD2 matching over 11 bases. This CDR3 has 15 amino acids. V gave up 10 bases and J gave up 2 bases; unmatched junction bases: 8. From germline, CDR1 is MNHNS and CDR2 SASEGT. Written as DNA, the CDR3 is TGTGCCACCAGAGGACTAGCGGGTACCACAGATACGCAGTATTTT. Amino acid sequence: CATRGLAGTTDTQYF.

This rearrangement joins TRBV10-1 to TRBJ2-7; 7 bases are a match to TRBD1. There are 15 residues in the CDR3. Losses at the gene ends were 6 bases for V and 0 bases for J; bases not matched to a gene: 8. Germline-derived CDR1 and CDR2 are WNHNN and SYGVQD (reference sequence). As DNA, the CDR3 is TGCGCCAGCAGACTCGAAGGGGGCTCCTCCTACGAGCAGTACTTC. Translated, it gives CASRLEGGSSYEQYF.

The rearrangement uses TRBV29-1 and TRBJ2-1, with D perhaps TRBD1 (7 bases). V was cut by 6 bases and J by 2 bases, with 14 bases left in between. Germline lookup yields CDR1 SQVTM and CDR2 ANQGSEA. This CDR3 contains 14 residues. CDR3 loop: CSVETGEAYNEQFF. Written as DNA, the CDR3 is TGCAGCGTCGAAACAGGGGAGGCCTACAATGAGCAGTTCTTC.

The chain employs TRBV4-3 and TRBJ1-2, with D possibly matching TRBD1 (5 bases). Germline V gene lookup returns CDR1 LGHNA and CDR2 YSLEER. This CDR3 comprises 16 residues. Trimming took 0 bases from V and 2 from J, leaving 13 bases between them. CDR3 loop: CASSQDWGDVNYGYTF. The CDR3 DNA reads TGCGCCAGCAGCCAAGATTGGGGGGACGTAAACTATGGCTACACCTTC.

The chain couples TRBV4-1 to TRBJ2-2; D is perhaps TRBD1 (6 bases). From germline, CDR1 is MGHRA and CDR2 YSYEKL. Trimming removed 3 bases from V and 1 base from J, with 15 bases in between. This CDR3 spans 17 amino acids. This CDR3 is CASSQMTGGKNTGELFF. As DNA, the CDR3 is TGCGCCAGCAGCCAGATGACAGGAGGCAAGAACACCGGGGAGCTGTTTTTT.

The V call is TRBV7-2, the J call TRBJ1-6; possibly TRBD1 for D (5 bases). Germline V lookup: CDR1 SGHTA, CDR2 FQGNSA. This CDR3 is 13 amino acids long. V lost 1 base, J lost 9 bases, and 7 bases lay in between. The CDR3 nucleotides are TGTGCCAGCAGCTTAGAAAGGGGTTCACCCCTCCACTTT. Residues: CASSLERGSPLHF.